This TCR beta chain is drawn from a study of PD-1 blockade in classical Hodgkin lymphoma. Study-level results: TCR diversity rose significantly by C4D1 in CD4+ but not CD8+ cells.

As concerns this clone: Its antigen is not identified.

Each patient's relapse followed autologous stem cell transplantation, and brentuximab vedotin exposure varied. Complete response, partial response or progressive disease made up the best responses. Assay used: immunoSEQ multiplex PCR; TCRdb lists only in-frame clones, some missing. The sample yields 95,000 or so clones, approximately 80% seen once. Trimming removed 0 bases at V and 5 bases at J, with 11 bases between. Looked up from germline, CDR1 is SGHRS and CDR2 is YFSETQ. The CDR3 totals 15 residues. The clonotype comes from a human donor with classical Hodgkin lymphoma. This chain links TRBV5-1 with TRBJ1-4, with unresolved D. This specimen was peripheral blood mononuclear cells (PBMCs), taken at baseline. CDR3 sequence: CASSLVAAWNEKLFF. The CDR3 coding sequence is TGCGCCAGCAGCTTGGTCGCAGCTTGGAATGAAAAACTGTTTTTT.